The subject of this entry is one T cell receptor beta chain. Its antigen is not known. This sample is drawn from a study of blood T cells in healthy people across ages. Study results and limitations: Shifts in expanded clonotypes may have been confounded by donor CMV status, which was unknown. Without sorted subsets, naive and antigen-experienced compartments could not be conclusively compared.

Combining a sample-barcoded 5' primer with a J-beta primer mix, a second PCR ran for roughly 7 to 11 cycles. TCRdb re-derived calls from the 5' RACE reads in MiXCR, one entry per CDR3 protein. The data show over a million distinct CDR3 sequences, approximately 25% seen once. CDR1 is SGHNT, CDR2 YENEEA, per germline. The CDR3 totals 15 residues. Trimming removed 5 bases from V and 4 bases from J; junction bases left unmatched: 6. These records were also assigned to another study, of T cells of mothers and their children.

The sequence came from a girl between 2 and 10 years old in good health. The specimen sequenced was blood. The J gene is TRBJ2-1, the V gene TRBV11-3; TRBD2 matches at 9 bases. CDR3 bases: TGTGCCAGCAGCACGACTAGCGGAAGATACAATGAGCAGTTCTTC. It codes for CASSTTSGRYNEQFF.